The entry below describes one T cell receptor (beta chain). This entry comes from a study of blood T cell repertoires in COVID-19. On the study more broadly: PBMCs, B-cell-depleted T cells, or T cells provided the cDNA or gDNA that made up the material.

Under the authors' procedure: Amplification from reference gene primers served as the basis for estimated nucleated cell counts. Method: immunoSEQ multiplex PCR; TCRdb's copy keeps in-frame clones and lacks some. V and J calls and clone size are those listed in that table; D and trimming were worked out from the DNA. The sample gives about 260,000 clones, around 93% of which show up once; approximately 3% is in the top ten. Each participant's cohort was designated according to participant-reported clinical history. Sample: PBMCs or T cells enriched from blood (not recorded which). The receptor's source is a man between 35 and 55 years old who had been exposed to COVID-19.

CDR3 region: CATRLGGSTEAFF. The CDR3, as DNA: TGTGCCACCAGGCTGGGTGGGAGCACTGAAGCTTTCTTT. The gene calls are TRBV24-1 and TRBJ1-1; D gene ambiguous. V lost 7 bases and J 4 bases, leaving 12 bases between the germline ends. Germline-derived CDR1 and CDR2 are KGHDR and SFDVKD. The CDR3 is made up of 13 amino acids.